What follows is one T cell receptor (beta chain) and its context. This clonotype has a count of ten or more. Its target antigen remains unknown. One base away there is no much larger clone; base qualities are not given. The sample comes from a study of human T cells and chemical hapten exposure (dated by TCRdb to about 2021). About the full investigation: For sensitization, 2% DPC in acetone was applied to a 2 cm by 2 cm area of upper inner arm skin. Libraries were pooled for sequencing, and per-sample TCR yields varied mainly because of small differences in library volumes within the pool. Blood for TCR sequencing was provided by twenty-nine alopecia patients at one to four time points (pre-sensitization, 2, 6 and 24 weeks). In alopecia patients, the study followed how the peripheral blood TCR repertoire changed in vivo over primary and secondary sensitization to diphenylcyclopropenone (DPC), a hapten. Patients additionally received weekly therapeutic DPC doses to the scalp throughout the approximately 24-week study period. Blood samples were taken from patients before sensitization (week 0) and then at 2, 6 and about 24 weeks after DPC sensitization. Alopecia areata with under or over 50% scalp involvement, alopecia totalis and alopecia universalis were represented in the patient cohort, which was mostly female. Patch tests used Finn chambers with 0.01% DPC on the upper back, scored after 6 days by International Contact Dermatitis Research Group standards.

Explained via the paper, the time point label denotes: pre-sensitization, week 0. What the treatment or condition label conveys for this sample: therapeutic diphenylcyclopropenone sensitization with weekly scalp DPC. Blood at each patch-test visit was drawn before the patch test was applied. Patients were considered eligible if aged 18 to 70, diagnosed with alopecia and deemed suitable for DPC therapy, and patients were excluded if pregnant. Total RNA was extracted from unfractionated whole blood collected in Tempus Blood RNA tubes. The library was obtained by RACE. Instrument on record: NextSeq 500. During library preparation, unique molecular identifiers were attached to individual cDNA molecules so that TCRs could be counted in a quantitative, reproducible way. For every blood RNA sample, sequencing covered both the TCR alpha and TCR beta chains. Concerning the study's data processing: Samples had a median of approximately 93,000 TCRs, with a range from 23,224 to 690,600. V, J and CDR3 annotation of the TCR reads was carried out using the Decombinator software suite. For the PS versus PT1 abundance plots, all samples were subsampled to the same number of TCRs (28,000). Expanded TCRs were defined as absent before sensitization and observed at least eight times at the 2-week time point. TCRdb's own reprocessing of the public reads used fastp at Q25 and MiXCR and kept productive beta chains. Identical CDR3 proteins give one entry, which carries the most common genes and DNA. The V and J calls reflect TCRdb's pipeline rather than the authors' work. Across this sample there are a few hundred thousand distinct CDR3 sequences, with around 7% seen only once. 0.9% to 1.5% of the sample rests with the top ten.

Findings and caveats that apply to the study as a whole: DPC sensitization did not change how many TCRs were above 1 in 1000 frequency, and no evidence was found of alterations in global repertoire structure. Expanded TCRs formed significantly more large CDR3 similarity clusters than pre-sensitization or healthy control sets, consistent with antigen-driven responses. Because all patients had alopecia, a presumed autoimmune disease, the immune response of the patients might differ from that of healthy individuals. Repeated subsampling changed both the strength of the expansion versus patch-test correlation and the threshold at which that correlation became significant. Patch test score was positively correlated with the number of PT1 expanded TCRs, with significance at thresholds 8, 16 and 32 but not at 4.

Inclusive of the bounding cysteine and phenylalanine, the CDR3 is 15 residues long. Kept here is only the CDR3 DNA, which spans 45 bases and is read in frame from base 1. V loses 6 bases of germline sequence and J loses 7 bases, and the interval between the two ends is 21 bases. CDR1 and CDR2 are drawn from the germline V gene: SQVTM, ANQGSEA. The rearrangement combines TRBV29-1 with TRBJ2-2, with a weak D call of TRBD1 (5 bases match). The sequencing used whole blood, collected in connection with sensitization to the hapten diphenylcyclopropenone (DPC). This clonotype was obtained from a man in his late teens or twenties with alopecia areata. Some clones in this sample may be carry-over from other donors' samples. The nucleotides are TGCAGCGTCCAACACCGCACAACAGGAAGCGGGGAGCTGTTTTTT. Its protein reads: CSVQHRTTGSGELFF.